A selection of T cell receptor beta chains follows, all from one sample in a study of spatial heterogeneity in lung cancer. A single record per CDR3 protein comes from TCRdb applying MiXCR to the 5' RACE reads. The profile covers more than 95,000 distinct CDR3 sequences, with less than 15% appearing a single time and roughly 15% taken by the ten largest. Sequences were derived from PBMCs, sampled at follow-up. These receptors were obtained from a male donor with early-stage non-small cell lung cancer. The CDR3 runs from the conserved cysteine through the conserved F or W. D genes are given only for firm matches. A row's size may be missing; if present it is once, few, many or a size class.

J	D	V	size	CDR3	DNA
TRBJ2-1	TRBD2	TRBV3-1	many	CASSQEIGGVTYNEQFF	TGTGCCAGCAGCCAAGAGATCGGGGGGGTGACCTACAATGAGCAGTTCTTC
TRBJ1-5	NA	TRBV29-1	NA	CSVGKYVSNQPQHF	TGCAGCGTTGGAAAGTATGTTAGCAATCAGCCCCAGCATTTT
TRBJ2-3	NA	TRBV7-6	NA	CASSRGVAVNTDTQYF	TGTGCCAGCAGCAGAGGAGTAGCGGTGAACACAGATACGCAGTATTTT
TRBJ2-5	NA	TRBV29-1	NA	CSVGIETQYF	TGCAGCGTTGGAATAGAGACCCAGTACTTC
TRBJ1-2	NA	TRBV5-6	many	CASSSGAGEDYGYTF	TGTGCCAGCAGCTCCGGGGCAGGGGAGGACTATGGCTACACCTTC
TRBJ1-2	NA	TRBV6-6	few	CASSLGSRYGYTF	TGTGCCAGCAGTTTGGGCAGTCGCTATGGCTACACCTTC
TRBJ1-2	TRBD1	TRBV6-2/TRBV6-3	NA	CASRTGQKGYTF	TGTGCCAGCCGAACGGGACAGAAAGGCTACACCTTC
TRBJ2-3	NA	TRBV30	many	CASGAWDNTQYF	TGTGCCTCGGGGGCATGGGATAATACGCAGTATTTT
TRBJ1-6	NA	TRBV2	NA	CASSFPGFDSPLHF	TGTGCCAGCTCCTTCCCGGGGTTTGATTCACCCCTCCACTTT
TRBJ2-3	TRBD1	TRBV25-1	NA	CASSEWDRATDTQYF	TGTGCCAGCAGTGAATGGGACAGGGCGACTGATACGCAGTATTTT
TRBJ2-6	NA	TRBV19	many	CASSRTDSGANVLTF	TGTGCCAGTAGCCGGACAGACTCTGGGGCCAACGTCCTGACTTTC
TRBJ2-5	NA	TRBV15	NA	CATSIRTLETQYF	TGTGCCACCAGCATACGGACTCTAGAGACCCAGTACTTC
TRBJ1-6	NA	TRBV20-1	many	CSARVKGVYSPLHF	TGCAGTGCTAGAGTGAAGGGAGTATACTCACCCCTCCACTTT
TRBJ1-2	NA	TRBV6-6	many	CASTRGGSGYTF	TGTGCCAGCACCAGGGGAGGGAGTGGCTACACCTTC
TRBJ2-1	TRBD1	TRBV29-1	NA	CSVADRGYYNEQFF	TGCAGCGTCGCCGACAGGGGATATTACAATGAGCAGTTCTTC
TRBJ1-2	NA	TRBV20-1	few	CSVREGIGYGYTF	TGCAGTGTCAGGGAAGGGATAGGGTATGGCTACACCTTC
TRBJ2-7	NA	TRBV28	many	CASSLGRSYEQYF	TGTGCCAGCAGTTTGGGCAGGTCCTACGAGCAGTACTTC
TRBJ1-1	NA	TRBV5-1	few	CASSLDNPGLNTEAFF	TGCGCCAGCAGTCTTGACAACCCCGGGCTGAACACTGAAGCTTTCTTT
TRBJ2-1	NA	TRBV29-1	many	CSGRYGGYNEQFF	TGCAGCGGCCGATACGGAGGCTACAATGAGCAGTTCTTC
TRBJ2-7	NA	TRBV27	NA	CASSIRNYEQYF	TGTGCCAGCAGTATTCGGAACTACGAGCAGTACTTC
TRBJ1-1	NA	TRBV12-3/TRBV12-4	few	CASREGKGMSFF	TGTGCCAGCAGGGAGGGGAAAGGGATGTCTTTCTTT
TRBJ1-3	NA	TRBV5-1	few	CASSYTGRHNSGNTIYF	TGCGCCAGCAGCTACACAGGGCGCCACAACTCTGGAAACACCATATATTTT
TRBJ1-3	NA	TRBV29-1	few	CSVQVTNTIYF	TGCAGCGTTCAGGTGACGAACACCATATATTTT
TRBJ2-3	NA	TRBV20-1	NA	CSALDASTDTQYF	TGCAGTGCTTTGGACGCTAGCACAGATACGCAGTATTTT
TRBJ2-1	NA	TRBV28	many	CASSFEGSTYNEQFF	TGTGCCAGCAGTTTCGAGGGGAGCACCTACAATGAGCAGTTCTTC
TRBJ2-7	NA	TRBV20-1	NA	CSARSSVAYEQYF	TGCAGTGCTAGATCCTCGGTTGCCTACGAGCAGTACTTC
TRBJ2-7	NA	TRBV10-3	few	CAISSKREQYF	TGTGCCATCAGCTCGAAAAGGGAGCAGTACTTC
TRBJ2-7	NA	TRBV25-1	few	CASTPGGPYEQYF	TGTGCCAGCACCCCAGGCGGACCCTACGAGCAGTACTTC
TRBJ1-1	NA	TRBV3-1	few	CASSQGGRSSAEAFF	TGTGCCAGCAGCCAAGGAGGCAGAAGTTCTGCTGAAGCTTTCTTT
TRBJ2-7	NA	TRBV28	few	CASRWGDEQYF	TGTGCCAGCAGGTGGGGCGACGAGCAGTACTTC
TRBJ2-7	TRBD1	TRBV29-1	many	CSVEGRGRHEQYF	TGCAGCGTTGAAGGCAGGGGGCGGCACGAGCAGTACTTC
TRBJ2-2	NA	TRBV6-2/TRBV6-3	many	CASSYKLGGELFF	TGTGCCAGCAGTTACAAATTAGGCGGGGAGCTGTTTTTT
TRBJ2-5	NA	TRBV18	few	CASSPLGQTQYF	TGTGCCAGCTCACCACTCGGCCAGACCCAGTACTTC
TRBJ1-5	NA	TRBV10-3	NA	CAISLDAFNQPQHF	TGTGCCATCTCCCTGGACGCTTTCAATCAGCCCCAGCATTTT
TRBJ2-3	NA	TRBV30	many	CAWSEGLTDTQYF	TGTGCCTGGAGCGAGGGGTTGACAGATACGCAGTATTTT
TRBJ1-1	TRBD1	TRBV7-9	NA	CASTPLDREWEAFF	TGTGCCAGCACCCCACTCGACAGGGAATGGGAAGCTTTCTTT
TRBJ2-5	TRBD1	TRBV20-1	many	CSARASTGALETQYF	TGCAGTGCTAGAGCCTCGACAGGGGCCCTTGAGACCCAGTACTTC
TRBJ2-1	TRBD2	TRBV5-5	few	CASTWEGSSYNEQFF	TGTGCCAGCACCTGGGAGGGGAGCTCCTACAATGAGCAGTTCTTC
TRBJ1-1	NA	TRBV6-2/TRBV6-3	NA	CASSQGTEAFF	TGTGCCAGCAGTCAGGGGACTGAAGCTTTCTTT
TRBJ2-7	NA	TRBV9	few	CASSPLPDYEQYF	TGTGCCAGCAGCCCCCTGCCAGACTACGAGCAGTACTTC
TRBJ1-4	TRBD1	TRBV6-5	many	CASRLWDRGGEKLFF	TGTGCCAGCAGGTTATGGGACAGGGGAGGCGAAAAACTGTTTTTT
TRBJ2-1	TRBD2	TRBV7-3	NA	CASSLTSGGYNEQFF	TGTGCCAGCAGCCTGACTAGCGGGGGATACAATGAGCAGTTCTTC
TRBJ2-3	TRBD1	TRBV6-2/TRBV6-3	NA	CASTLGQGAGTDTQYF	TGTGCCAGCACTCTCGGACAGGGGGCGGGCACAGATACGCAGTATTTT
TRBJ2-5	NA	TRBV12-3/TRBV12-4	few	CASTREAETQYF	TGTGCCAGCACCCGGGAAGCAGAGACCCAGTACTTC